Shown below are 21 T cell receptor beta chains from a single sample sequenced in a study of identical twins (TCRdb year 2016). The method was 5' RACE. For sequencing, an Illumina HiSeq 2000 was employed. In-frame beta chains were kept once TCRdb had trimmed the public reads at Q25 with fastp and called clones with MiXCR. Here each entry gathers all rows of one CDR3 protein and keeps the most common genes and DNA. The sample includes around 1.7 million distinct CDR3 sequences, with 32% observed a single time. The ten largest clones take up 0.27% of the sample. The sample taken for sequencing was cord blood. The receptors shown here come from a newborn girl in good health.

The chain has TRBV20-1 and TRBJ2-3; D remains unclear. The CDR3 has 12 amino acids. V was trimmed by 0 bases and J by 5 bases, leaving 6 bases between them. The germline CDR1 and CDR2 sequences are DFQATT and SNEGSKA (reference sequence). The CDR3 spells CSARDLRDTQYF. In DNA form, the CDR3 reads TGCAGTGCTAGAGATCTCAGAGATACGCAGTATTTT.

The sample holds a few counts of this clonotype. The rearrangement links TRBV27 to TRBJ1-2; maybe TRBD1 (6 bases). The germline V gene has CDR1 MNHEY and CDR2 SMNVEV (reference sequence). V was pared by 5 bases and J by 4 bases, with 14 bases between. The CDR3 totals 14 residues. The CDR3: CASSTDRTLYGYTF. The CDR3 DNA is TGTGCCAGCAGTACGGACAGAACCCTCTATGGCTACACCTTC.

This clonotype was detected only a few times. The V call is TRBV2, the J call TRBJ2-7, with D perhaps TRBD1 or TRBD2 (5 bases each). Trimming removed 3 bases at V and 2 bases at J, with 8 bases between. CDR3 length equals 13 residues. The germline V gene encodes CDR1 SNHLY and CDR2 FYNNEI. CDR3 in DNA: TGTGCCAGCAGTGATTGGGGGACCTACGAGCAGTACTTC. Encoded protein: CASSDWGTYEQYF. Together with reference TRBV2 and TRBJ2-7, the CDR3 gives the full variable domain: EPEVTQTPSHQVTQMGQEVILRCVPISNHLYFYWYRQILGQKVEFLVSFYNNEISEKSEIFDDQFSVERPDGSNFTLKIRSTKLEDSAMYFCASSDWGTYEQYFGPGTRLTVT.

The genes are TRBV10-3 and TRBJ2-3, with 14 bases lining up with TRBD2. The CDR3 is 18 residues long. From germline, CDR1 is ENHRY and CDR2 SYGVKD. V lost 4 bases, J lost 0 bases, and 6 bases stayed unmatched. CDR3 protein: CAISGPGTSGSSTDTQYF. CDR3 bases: TGTGCCATCAGTGGCCCCGGGACTAGCGGGAGCAGCACAGATACGCAGTATTTT.

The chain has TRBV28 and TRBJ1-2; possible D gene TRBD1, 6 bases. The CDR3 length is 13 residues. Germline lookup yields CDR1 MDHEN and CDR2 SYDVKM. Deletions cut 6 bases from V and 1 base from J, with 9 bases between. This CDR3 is CASRDSYNYGYTF. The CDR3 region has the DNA TGTGCCAGCAGGGACAGCTATAACTATGGCTACACCTTC.

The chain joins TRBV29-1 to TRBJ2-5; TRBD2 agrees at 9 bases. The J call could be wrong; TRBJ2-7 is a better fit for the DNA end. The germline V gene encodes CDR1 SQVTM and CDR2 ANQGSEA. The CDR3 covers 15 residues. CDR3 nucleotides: TGCAGCGTTGAGGCCCTAGCGGGACTCCCCTACGAGCAGTACTTC. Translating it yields CSVEALAGLPYEQYF.

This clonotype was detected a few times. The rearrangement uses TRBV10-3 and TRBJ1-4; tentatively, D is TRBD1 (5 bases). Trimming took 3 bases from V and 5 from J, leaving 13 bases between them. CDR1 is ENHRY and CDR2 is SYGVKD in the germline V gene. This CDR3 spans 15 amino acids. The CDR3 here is CAISEGDSKNEKLFF. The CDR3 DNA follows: TGTGCCATCAGTGAAGGAGACAGTAAGAATGAAAAACTGTTTTTT.

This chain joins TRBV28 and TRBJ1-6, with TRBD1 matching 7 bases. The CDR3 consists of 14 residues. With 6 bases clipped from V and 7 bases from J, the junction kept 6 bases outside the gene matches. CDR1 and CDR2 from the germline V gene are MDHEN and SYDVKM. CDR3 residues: CASRLGQINSPLHF. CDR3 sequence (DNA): TGTGCCAGCAGACTGGGACAGATAAATTCACCCCTCCACTTT.

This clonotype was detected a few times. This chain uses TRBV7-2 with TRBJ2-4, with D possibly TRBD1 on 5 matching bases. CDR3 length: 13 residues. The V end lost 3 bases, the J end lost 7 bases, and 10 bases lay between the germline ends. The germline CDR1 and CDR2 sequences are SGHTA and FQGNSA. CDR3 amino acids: CASSFQGRNIQYF. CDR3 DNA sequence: TGTGCCAGCAGCTTCCAGGGTCGGAACATTCAGTACTTC.

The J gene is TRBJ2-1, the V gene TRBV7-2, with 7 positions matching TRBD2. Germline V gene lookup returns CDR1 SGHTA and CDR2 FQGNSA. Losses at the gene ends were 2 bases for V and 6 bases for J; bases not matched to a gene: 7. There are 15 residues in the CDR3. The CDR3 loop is CASSLRTRIVNEQFF. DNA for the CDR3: TGTGCCAGCAGCTTAAGGACTAGAATCGTCAATGAGCAGTTCTTC. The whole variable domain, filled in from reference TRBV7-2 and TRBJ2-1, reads GAGVSQSPSNKVTEKGKDVELRCDPISGHTALYWYRQSLGQGLEFLIYFQGNSAPDKSGLPSDRFSAERTGGSVSTLTIQRTQQEDSAVYLCASSLRTRIVNEQFFGPGTRLTVL.

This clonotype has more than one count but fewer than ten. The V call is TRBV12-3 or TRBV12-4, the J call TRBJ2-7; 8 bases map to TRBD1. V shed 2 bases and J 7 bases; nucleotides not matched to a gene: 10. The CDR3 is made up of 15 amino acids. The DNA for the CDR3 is TGTGCCAGCAGTTTACCCCGGACAGGGATGAGGGAGCAGTACTTC. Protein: CASSLPRTGMREQYF.

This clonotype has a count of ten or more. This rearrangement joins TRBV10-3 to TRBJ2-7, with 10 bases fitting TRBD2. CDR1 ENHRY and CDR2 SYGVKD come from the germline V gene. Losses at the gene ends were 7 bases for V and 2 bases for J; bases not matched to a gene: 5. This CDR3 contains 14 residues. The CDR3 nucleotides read TGTGCCATCACCCCTAGCGGGGGACCCTACGAGCAGTACTTC. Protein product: CAITPSGGPYEQYF.

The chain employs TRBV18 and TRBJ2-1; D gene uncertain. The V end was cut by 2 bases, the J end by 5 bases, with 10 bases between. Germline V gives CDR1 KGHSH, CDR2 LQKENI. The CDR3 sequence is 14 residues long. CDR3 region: CASSPFSVNNEQFF. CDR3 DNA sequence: TGTGCCAGCTCACCATTCTCAGTTAACAATGAGCAGTTCTTC.

Here the CDR3 DNA reads TGCAGTGCTAGATGGGGGGCGGACGAGCAGTACTTC. This gives the protein CSARWGADEQYF. The rearrangement links TRBV20-1 to TRBJ2-7, with D tentatively TRBD1 or TRBD2 (6 bases each). CDR1 DFQATT and CDR2 SNEGSKA come from the germline V gene (reference sequence). The CDR3 consists of 12 residues. Trimming removed 2 bases at V and 5 bases at J, with 10 bases between.

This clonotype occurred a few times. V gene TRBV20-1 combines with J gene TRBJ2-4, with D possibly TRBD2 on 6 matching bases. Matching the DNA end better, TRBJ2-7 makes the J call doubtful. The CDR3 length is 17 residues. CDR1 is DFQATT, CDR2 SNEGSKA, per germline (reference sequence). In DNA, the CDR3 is TGCAGTGCTAGAGATCACGCTTGGGACTCGACTCCATACGAGCAGTACTTC. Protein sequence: CSARDHAWDSTPYEQYF.

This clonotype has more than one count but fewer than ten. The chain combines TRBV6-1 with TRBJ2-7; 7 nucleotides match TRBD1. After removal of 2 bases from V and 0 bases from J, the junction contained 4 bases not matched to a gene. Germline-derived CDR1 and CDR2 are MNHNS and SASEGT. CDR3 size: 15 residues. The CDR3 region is CASSETTGSSYEQYF. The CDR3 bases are TGTGCCAGCAGTGAAACGACAGGGAGCTCCTACGAGCAGTACTTC.

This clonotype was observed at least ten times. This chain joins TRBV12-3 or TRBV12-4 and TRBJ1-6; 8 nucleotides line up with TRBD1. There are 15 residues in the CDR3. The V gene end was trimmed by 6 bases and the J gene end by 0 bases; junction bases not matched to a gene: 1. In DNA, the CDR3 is TGTGCCAGCAGAACAGGGGGCTCCTATAATTCACCCCTCCACTTT. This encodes CASRTGGSYNSPLHF.

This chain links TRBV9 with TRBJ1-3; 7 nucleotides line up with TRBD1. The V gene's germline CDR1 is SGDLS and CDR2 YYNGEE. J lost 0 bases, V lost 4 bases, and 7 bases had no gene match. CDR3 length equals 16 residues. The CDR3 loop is CASSWDSTRSGNTIYF. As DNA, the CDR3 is TGTGCCAGCAGCTGGGACAGTACTCGCTCTGGAAACACCATATATTTT.

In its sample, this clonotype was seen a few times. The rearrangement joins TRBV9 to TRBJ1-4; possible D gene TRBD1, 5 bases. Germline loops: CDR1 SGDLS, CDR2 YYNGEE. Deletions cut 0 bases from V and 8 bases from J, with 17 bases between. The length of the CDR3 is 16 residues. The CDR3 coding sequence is TGTGCCAGCAGCGTAGGAGGTGGGACCGCGGGGGAAAAACTGTTTTTT. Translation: CASSVGGGTAGEKLFF.

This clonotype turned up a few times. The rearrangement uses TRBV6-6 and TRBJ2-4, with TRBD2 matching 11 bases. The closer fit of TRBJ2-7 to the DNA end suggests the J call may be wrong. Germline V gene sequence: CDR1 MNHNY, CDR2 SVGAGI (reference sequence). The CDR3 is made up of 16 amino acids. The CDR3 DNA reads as TGTGCCAGCAGTTACTCGGCTAGCGGGAGGAGGTACGAGCAGTACTTC. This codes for CASSYSASGRRYEQYF.

The CDR3 bases are TGTGCCAGGCGCGGGAGGAGGGGTACCGGGGAGCTGTTTTTT. It encodes CARRGRRGTGELFF. The genes are TRBV9 and TRBJ2-2; TRBD2 matches at 8 bases. Looked up from germline, CDR1 is SGDLS and CDR2 is YYNGEE. J was trimmed by 5 bases and V by 8 bases; bases with no gene match: 8. The CDR3 sequence is 14 residues long. The complete variable domain, with remaining parts taken from reference TRBV9 and TRBJ2-2, reads DSGVTQTPKHLITATGQRVTLRCSPRSGDLSVYWYQQSLDQGLQFLIQYYNGEERAKGNILERFSAQQFPDLHSELNLSSLELGDSALYFCARRGRRGTGELFFGEGSRLTVL.